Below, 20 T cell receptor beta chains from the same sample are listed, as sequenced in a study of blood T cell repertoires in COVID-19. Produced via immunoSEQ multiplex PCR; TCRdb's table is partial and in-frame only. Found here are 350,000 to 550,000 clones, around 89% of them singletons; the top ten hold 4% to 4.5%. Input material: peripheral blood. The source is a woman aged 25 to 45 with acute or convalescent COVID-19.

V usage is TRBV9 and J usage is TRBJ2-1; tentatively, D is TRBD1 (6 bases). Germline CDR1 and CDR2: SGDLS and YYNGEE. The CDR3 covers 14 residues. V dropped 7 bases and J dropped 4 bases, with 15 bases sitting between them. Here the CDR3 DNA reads TGTGCCAGCCAATCCGGGACACCTTACAATGAGCAGTTCTTC. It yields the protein CASQSGTPYNEQFF.

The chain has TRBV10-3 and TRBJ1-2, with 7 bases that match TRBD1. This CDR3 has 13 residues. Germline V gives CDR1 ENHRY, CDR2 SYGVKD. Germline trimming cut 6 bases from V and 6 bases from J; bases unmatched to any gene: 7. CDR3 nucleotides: TGTGCCATCAGCTACAGGGGAAGGGATGGCTACACCTTC. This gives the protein CAISYRGRDGYTF.

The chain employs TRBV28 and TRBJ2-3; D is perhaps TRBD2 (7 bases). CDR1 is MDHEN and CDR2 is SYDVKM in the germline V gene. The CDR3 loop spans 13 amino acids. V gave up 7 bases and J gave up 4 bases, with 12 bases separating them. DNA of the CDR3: TGTGCCAGCAAGGGGGGGGCTTCAGATACGCAGTATTTT. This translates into CASKGGASDTQYF.

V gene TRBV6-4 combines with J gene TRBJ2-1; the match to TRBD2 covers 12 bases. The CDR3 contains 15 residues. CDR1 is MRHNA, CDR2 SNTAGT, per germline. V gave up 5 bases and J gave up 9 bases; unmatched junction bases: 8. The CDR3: CASSRTSGGFGEQFF. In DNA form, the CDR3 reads TGTGCCAGCAGTAGAACTAGCGGGGGGTTCGGTGAGCAGTTCTTC.

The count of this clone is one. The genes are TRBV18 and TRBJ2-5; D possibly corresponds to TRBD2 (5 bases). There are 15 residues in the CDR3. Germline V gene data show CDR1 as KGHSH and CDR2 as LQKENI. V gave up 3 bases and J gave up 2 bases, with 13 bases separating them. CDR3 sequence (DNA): TGTGCCAGCTCACCGGGCGGGCCCCATCAAGAGACCCAGTACTTC. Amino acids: CASSPGGPHQETQYF. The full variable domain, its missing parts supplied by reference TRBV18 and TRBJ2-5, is NAGVMQNPRHLVRRRGQEARLRCSPMKGHSHVYWYRQLPEEGLKFMVYLQKENIIDESGMPKERFSAEFPKEGPSILRIQQVVRGDSAAYFCASSPGGPHQETQYFGPGTRLLVL.

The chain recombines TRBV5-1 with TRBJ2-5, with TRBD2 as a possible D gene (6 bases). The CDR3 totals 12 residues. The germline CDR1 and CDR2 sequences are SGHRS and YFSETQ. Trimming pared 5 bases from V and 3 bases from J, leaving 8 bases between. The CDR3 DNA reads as TGCGCCAGCAGGACGGGGGAAGAGACCCAGTACTTC. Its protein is CASRTGEETQYF.

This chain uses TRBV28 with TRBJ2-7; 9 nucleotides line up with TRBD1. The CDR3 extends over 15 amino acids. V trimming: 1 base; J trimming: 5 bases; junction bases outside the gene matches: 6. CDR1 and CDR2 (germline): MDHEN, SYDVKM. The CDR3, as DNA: TGTGCCAGCAGTTTATTTCTCCGGACAGGGGACGAGCAGTACTTC. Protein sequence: CASSLFLRTGDEQYF.

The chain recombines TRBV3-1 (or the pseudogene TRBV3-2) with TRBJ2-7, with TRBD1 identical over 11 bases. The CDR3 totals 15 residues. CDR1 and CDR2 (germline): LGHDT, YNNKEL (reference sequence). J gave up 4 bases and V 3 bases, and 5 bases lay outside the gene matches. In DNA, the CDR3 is TGTGCCAGCAGCCAGAAGGGACAGGGGGTATACGAGCAGTACTTC. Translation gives CASSQKGQGVYEQYF.

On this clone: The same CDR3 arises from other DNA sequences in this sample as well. For the CDR3, the DNA is TGTGCCTGGCGGGGGGACAGGGGGCGGAGGGGCTACACCTTC. It is translated as CAWRGDRGRRGYTF. V gene TRBV30 combines with J gene TRBJ1-2; 12 positions agree with TRBD1. Germline assignment: CDR1 GTSNPN and CDR2 SVGIG (reference sequence). Germline trimming cut 5 bases from V and 8 bases from J; bases unmatched to any gene: 9. CDR3 length: 14 amino acids.

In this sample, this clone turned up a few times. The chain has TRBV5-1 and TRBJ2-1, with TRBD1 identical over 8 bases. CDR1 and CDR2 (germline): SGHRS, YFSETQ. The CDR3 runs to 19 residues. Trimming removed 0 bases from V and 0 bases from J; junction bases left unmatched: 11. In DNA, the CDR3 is TGCGCCAGCAGCTTGGGAGTGACAGGGGACCTTTTCTCCTACAATGAGCAGTTCTTC. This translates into CASSLGVTGDLFSYNEQFF. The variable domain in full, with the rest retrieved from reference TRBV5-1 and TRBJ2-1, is KAGVTQTPRYLIKTRGQQVTLSCSPISGHRSVSWYQQTPGQGLQFLFEYFSETQRNKGNFPGRFSGRQFSNSRSEMNVSTLELGDSALYLCASSLGVTGDLFSYNEQFFGPGTRLTVL.

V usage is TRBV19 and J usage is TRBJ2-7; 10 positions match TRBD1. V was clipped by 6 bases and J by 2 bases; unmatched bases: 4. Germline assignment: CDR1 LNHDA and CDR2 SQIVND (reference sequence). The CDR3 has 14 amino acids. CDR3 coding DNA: TGTGCCAGTAGCAAGGGACAGGGGCCCTACGAGCAGTACTTC. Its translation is CASSKGQGPYEQYF. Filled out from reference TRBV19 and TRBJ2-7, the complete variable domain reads DGGITQSPKYLFRKEGQNVTLSCEQNLNHDAMYWYRQDPGQGLRLIYYSQIVNDFQKGDIAEGYSVSREKKESFPLTVTSAQKNPTAFYLCASSKGQGPYEQYFGPGTRLTVT.

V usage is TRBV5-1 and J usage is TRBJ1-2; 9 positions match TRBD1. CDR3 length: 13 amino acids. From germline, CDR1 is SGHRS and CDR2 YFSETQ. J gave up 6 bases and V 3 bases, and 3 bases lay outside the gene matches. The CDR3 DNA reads TGCGCCAGCAGCTGGACAGGGGTCGATGGCTACACCTTC. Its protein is CASSWTGVDGYTF.

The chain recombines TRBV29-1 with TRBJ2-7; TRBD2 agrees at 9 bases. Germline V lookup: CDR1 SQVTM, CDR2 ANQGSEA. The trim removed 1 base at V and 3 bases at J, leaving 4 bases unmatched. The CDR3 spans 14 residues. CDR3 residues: CSVEGAGGDYEQYF. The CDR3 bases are TGCAGCGTTGAAGGGGCGGGGGGGGACTACGAGCAGTACTTC.

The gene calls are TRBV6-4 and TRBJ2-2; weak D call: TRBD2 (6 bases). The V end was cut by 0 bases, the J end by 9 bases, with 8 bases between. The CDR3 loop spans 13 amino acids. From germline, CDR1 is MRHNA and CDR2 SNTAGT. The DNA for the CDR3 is TGTGCCAGCAGTGACTCTGGAGGGAGGGAGCTGTTTTTT. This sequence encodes CASSDSGGRELFF.

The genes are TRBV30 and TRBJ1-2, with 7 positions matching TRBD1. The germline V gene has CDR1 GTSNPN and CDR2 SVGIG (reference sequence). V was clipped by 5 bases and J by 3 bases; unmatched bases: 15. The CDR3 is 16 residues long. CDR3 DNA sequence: TGTGCCTGGGACCCGACAGGGTTGGATGGAGACTATGGCTACACCTTC. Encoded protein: CAWDPTGLDGDYGYTF.

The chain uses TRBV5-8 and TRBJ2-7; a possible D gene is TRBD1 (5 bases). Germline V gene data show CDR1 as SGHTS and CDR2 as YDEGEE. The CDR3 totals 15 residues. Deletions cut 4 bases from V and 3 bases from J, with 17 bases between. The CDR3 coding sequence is TGTGCCAGCAGCAGCCGAGTTGACAGATTCTACGAGCAGTACTTC. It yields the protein CASSSRVDRFYEQYF. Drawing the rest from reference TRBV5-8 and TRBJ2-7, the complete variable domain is EAGVTQSPTHLIKTRGQQATLRCSPISGHTSVYWYQQALGLGLQFLLWYDEGEERNRGNFPPRFSGRQFPNYSSELNVNALELEDSALYLCASSSRVDRFYEQYFGPGTRLTVT.

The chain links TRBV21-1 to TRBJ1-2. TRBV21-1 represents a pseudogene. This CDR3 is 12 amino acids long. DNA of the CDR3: TGTCGCGGGAGGGCCCCTAACTATGGCTACACCTTC. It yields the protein CRGRAPNYGYTF.

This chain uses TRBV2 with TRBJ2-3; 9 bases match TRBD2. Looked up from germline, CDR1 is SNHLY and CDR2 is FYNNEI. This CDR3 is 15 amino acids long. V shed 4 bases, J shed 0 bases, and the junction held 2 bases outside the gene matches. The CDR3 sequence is CASSVAGGSTDTQYF. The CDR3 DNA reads TGTGCCAGCAGTGTTGCGGGGGGGAGCACAGATACGCAGTATTTT.

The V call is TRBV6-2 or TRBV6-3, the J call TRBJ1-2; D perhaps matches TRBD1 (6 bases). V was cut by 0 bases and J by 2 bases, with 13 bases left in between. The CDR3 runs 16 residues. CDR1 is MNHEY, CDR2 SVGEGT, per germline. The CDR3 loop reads CASSYSMRQANYGYTF. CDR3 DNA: TGTGCCAGCAGTTACTCGATGAGACAGGCAAACTATGGCTACACCTTC.

CDR3 residues: CASSSRQGGYTF. CDR3 nucleotide sequence: TGTGCCAGTAGTTCAAGACAGGGTGGCTACACCTTC. V usage is TRBV19 and J usage is TRBJ1-2, with TRBD1 matching 7 bases. Per germline, CDR1 LNHDA and CDR2 SQIVND (reference sequence). Trimming took 5 bases from V and 7 from J; bases not matched to a gene: 4. This CDR3 has 12 amino acids.